The 19 T cell receptor beta chains presented below share a single source sample, sequenced in a study of Tregs in tolerant kidney transplant recipients. TCRdb's table, derived via immunoSEQ multiplex PCR, lists solely in-frame clones and lacks some. This table holds roughly 32,000 clones. Sample: CD8+ T cells from blood, taken before the transplant. These receptors all come from a human donor who received a combined kidney and bone marrow transplant.

Of note for this clone: The missing CDR3 end, 3 residues past where the read stops, is filled in from the germline J gene. The chain employs TRBV6-2 or TRBV6-3 and TRBJ2-7; no clear D. The CDR3 sequence is 13 residues long. Trimming removed 0 bases at V and 1 base at J, with 4 bases between. From germline, CDR1 is MNHEY and CDR2 SVGEGT. The CDR3 protein is CASSYSQSYEQYF. The covered CDR3 bases are TGTGCCAGCAGTTACTCACAGTCCTACGAG.

As regards this clone: The CDR3 end is not reached by the read, which stops 3 residues before it; the germline J gene fills it in. The rearrangement uses TRBV5-1 and TRBJ2-2, with 12 nucleotides matching TRBD1. This CDR3 is built from 18 residues. V dropped 1 base and J dropped 5; count of bases not matched to a gene: 9. Germline values: CDR1 SGHRS, CDR2 YFSETQ. Partial CDR3 DNA: TGCGCCAGCAGCTTGTTGGGGACAGGGGGCCAAGATACCGGGGAG. This sequence encodes CASSLLGTGGQDTGE. The full CDR3 protein reads CASSLLGTGGQDTGELFF.

With respect to this clone: The read terminates 3 residues ahead of where the CDR3 ends, so the germline J gene completes it. V usage is TRBV6-1 and J usage is TRBJ1-2; D gene unclear. The germline gives CDR1 MNHNS, CDR2 SASEGT. This CDR3 has 15 residues. Trimming removed 3 bases from V and 2 bases from J, with 13 bases in between. CDR3 DNA (partial): TGTGCCAGCAGTGATGGGCAGCCCGGCAACTATGGC. Residues: CASSDGQPGNYG. The full CDR3 protein is CASSDGQPGNYGYTF.

For this clone: The read is 3 residues too short to cover the CDR3 end, so that end is filled in from the germline J gene. The J gene is TRBJ1-5, the V gene TRBV30; D possibly corresponds to TRBD1 (6 bases). The CDR3 extends over 14 amino acids. The ends were cut back, 3 bases at V and 8 bases at J, with 17 bases in the middle. Germline assignment: CDR1 GTSNPN and CDR2 SVGIG (reference sequence). CDR3 in amino acids: CAWSPRGGPEPQHF. CDR3 bases read: TGTGCCTGGAGCCCAAGGGGGGGTCCGGAGCCC. Full variable domain (rest looked up from reference TRBV30 and TRBJ1-5): SQTIHQWPATLVQPVGSPLSLECTVEGTSNPNLYWYRQAAGRGLQLLFYSVGIGQISSEVPQNLSASRPQDRQFILSSKKLLLSDSGFYLCAWSPRGGPEPQHFGDGTRLSIL.

For this clone: The CDR3 end is not reached by the read, which stops 3 residues before it; the germline J gene fills it in. The rearrangement joins TRBV29-1 to TRBJ1-1; D may be TRBD1 (5 bases). There are 15 residues in the CDR3. Germline V CDR1 and CDR2: SQVTM, ANQGSEA. The V end lost 0 bases, the J end lost 4 bases, and 15 bases lay between the germline ends. CDR3 region: CSVEDWNSGTTEAFF. The sequenced part of the CDR3 DNA is TGCAGCGTTGAAGATTGGAACAGCGGGACCACTGAA.

About this clone: The sequence runs out 3 residues before the end of the CDR3; the remainder is reconstructed from the germline J gene. The chain uses TRBV7-6 and TRBJ2-5; 9 nucleotides align to TRBD1. Per germline, CDR1 SGHVS and CDR2 FNYEAQ. V shed 6 bases and J 4 bases; nucleotides not matched to a gene: 6. This CDR3 region has 14 residues. The DNA read from the CDR3 is TGTGCCAGCAGAGATACAGGGGGCCGAGAGACC. Its translation is CASRDTGGRET. The full CDR3 reads CASRDTGGRETQYF.

Note on this clone: With the read ending 3 residues before the CDR3 end, the germline J gene is used to fill in that end. The chain recombines TRBV11-2 with TRBJ2-7; 8 bases align to TRBD1. V gave up 5 bases and J gave up 1 base; unmatched junction bases: 4. The CDR3 spans 14 residues. Germline V gene data show CDR1 as SGHAT and CDR2 as FQNNGV. The sequenced CDR3 bases are TGTGCCAGCAGCGCCCGACAGGGGTCCTACGAG. Translated, it gives CASSARQGSYE. The entire CDR3 reads CASSARQGSYEQYF.

As concerns this clone: The read gets to within 3 residues of the CDR3 end, and the germline J gene fills in the rest. The chain links TRBV2 to TRBJ1-2; perhaps TRBD1 as D (5 bases). This CDR3 is 14 amino acids long. V lost 7 bases to trimming and J lost 3 bases, with 15 bases between them. Per the germline V gene, CDR1 is SNHLY and CDR2 is FYNNEI. The CDR3 DNA, read in part, is TGTGCCAGCACCGAGCGGGGGGAGTACTATGGC. Its protein product is CASTERGEYYG. In full, the CDR3 is CASTERGEYYGYTF.

Turning to this clone: The sequenced fragment ends 3 residues before the CDR3 boundary, so the rest is inferred from the germline J gene. This chain uses TRBV19 with TRBJ2-6; 9 nucleotides agree with TRBD1. CDR3 length: 18 amino acids. The germline gives CDR1 LNHDA, CDR2 SQIVND (reference sequence). V lost 6 bases to trimming and J lost 0 bases; unmatched junction nucleotides: 9. The CDR3 region is CASSNGDRAVSGANVLTF. CDR3 bases read: TGTGCCAGTAGCAACGGGGACAGGGCCGTCTCTGGGGCCAACGTC.

Comments on this clone: The read halts 3 residues ahead of the CDR3 end, with the missing end drawn from the germline J gene. This rearrangement joins TRBV23-1 to TRBJ1-5, with a weak D call TRBD1 (5 bases). TRBV23-1 is an open reading frame, and its role is uncertain. The CDR3 sequence is 16 residues long. The V gene lost 10 bases and the J gene lost 3 bases, with 22 bases spanning the gap. The sequenced CDR3 bases are TGCGCCATCCGAAAGATCCAGGGCGAGCACAATCAGCCC. Its translation is CAIRKIQGEHNQP. The entire CDR3 protein reads CAIRKIQGEHNQPQHF.

Details on this clone: The read terminates 3 residues before the CDR3 end, so the remaining end is supplied by the germline J gene. The V call is TRBV6-1, the J call TRBJ2-1; 10 nucleotides line up with TRBD2. Trimming cost V 1 base and J 4 bases; bases outside gene matches: 1. The V gene's germline CDR1 is MNHNS and CDR2 SASEGT. The CDR3 has 15 amino acids. CDR3 DNA, as far as it was read: TGTGCCAGCAGTGAAGAAGCGGGGGGGTACAATGAG. This translates into CASSEEAGGYNE. The complete CDR3 sequence is CASSEEAGGYNEQFF.

Of note for this clone: The CDR3 end is not reached by the read, which stops 3 residues before it; the germline J gene fills it in. The V gene is TRBV6-1, the J gene TRBJ2-1, with 10 bases lining up with TRBD2. The CDR3 runs to 17 residues. V gave up 2 bases and J gave up 2 bases; unmatched junction bases: 6. In germline, CDR1 is MNHNS, CDR2 SASEGT. CDR3 bases read: TGTGCCAGCAGTGAATCCGTCGGACTAGCGGCCTACAATGAG. This translates into CASSESVGLAAYNE. The entire CDR3 is CASSESVGLAAYNEQFF.

A remark on this clone: The sequenced fragment ends 3 residues before the CDR3 boundary, so the rest is inferred from the germline J gene. The V gene is TRBV19, the J gene TRBJ2-3; D remains ambiguous. The ends were cut back, 1 base at V and 2 bases at J, with 10 bases in the middle. This CDR3 spans 15 amino acids. Germline CDR1 LNHDA, CDR2 SQIVND (reference sequence). Here the CDR3 reads CASSIAAGHTDTQYF. The sequenced CDR3 bases are TGTGCCAGTAGTATAGCAGCAGGTCACACAGATACG.

Worth noting for this clone: The read gets to within 3 residues of the CDR3 end, and the germline J gene fills in the rest. This rearrangement joins TRBV6-2 or TRBV6-3 to TRBJ2-7; no clear D. Trimming removed 0 bases from V and 1 base from J, with 13 bases in between. The CDR3 extends over 16 amino acids. Germline V gene lookup returns CDR1 MNHEY and CDR2 SVGEGT. The CDR3 sequence: CASSYSRPADSYEQYF. The sequenced CDR3 bases are TGTGCCAGCAGTTACTCGCGGCCAGCCGATTCCTACGAG.

Comments on this clone: The CDR3 extends 3 residues past the end of the read, so its final part is completed from the germline J gene. The chain employs TRBV6-1 and TRBJ2-2, with 10 nucleotides matching TRBD1. After removal of 4 bases from V and 4 bases from J, the junction contained 6 bases not matched to a gene. In germline, CDR1 is MNHNS, CDR2 SASEGT. CDR3 length equals 16 residues. CDR3 amino acids: CASSGDRGRGTGELFF. The CDR3 DNA, read in part, is TGTGCCAGCAGTGGGGACAGGGGAAGGGGCACCGGGGAG.

The sequenced part of the CDR3 DNA is TGTGCCTGGAACGATTACTCGGTGTCATCCCCA. This codes for CAWNDYSVSSP. The full CDR3 reads CAWNDYSVSSPAFF. This rearrangement joins TRBV30 to TRBJ1-1; D is ambiguous. The DNA ends 3 residues before the CDR3 does, and the rest of the CDR3 is filled in from the germline J gene. Germline V gene lookup returns CDR1 GTSNPN and CDR2 SVGIG (reference sequence). This CDR3 has 14 amino acids.

Concerning this clone itself: The read is 3 residues too short to cover the CDR3 end, so that end is filled in from the germline J gene. The rearrangement links TRBV5-1 to TRBJ2-1; 11 nucleotides align to TRBD2. The CDR3 is 16 amino acids. V lost 4 bases, J lost 3 bases, and 6 bases stayed unmatched. Germline loops: CDR1 SGHRS, CDR2 YFSETQ. CDR3 DNA, as far as it was read: TGCGCCAGCAGCCCGGGACTAGCGGACCTCTACAATGAG. Protein: CASSPGLADLYNE. The full CDR3 protein is CASSPGLADLYNEQFF.

Notes on this clone: The read is 3 residues too short to cover the CDR3 end, so that end is filled in from the germline J gene. The chain employs TRBV20-1 and TRBJ1-2; perhaps TRBD1 as D (6 bases). Trimming shortened V by 6 bases and J by 3 bases, and 20 bases separated the two germline ends. This CDR3 contains 15 residues. CDR1 is DFQATT and CDR2 is SNEGSKA in the germline V gene (reference sequence). CDR3 sequence: CSAPYPNREDYGYTF. Incomplete CDR3 DNA: TGCAGTGCCCCGTACCCGAACAGGGAAGACTATGGC.

Incomplete CDR3 DNA: TGTGCCAGCAGCCCTAGAGGCAGGGGCCTGAACACTGAA. Its translation is CASSPRGRGLNTE. The full CDR3 reads CASSPRGRGLNTEAFF. The V and J genes are TRBV2 and TRBJ1-1; D is possibly TRBD1 (6 bases). Read sequence stops 3 residues before the CDR3 end, and the germline J gene provides the missing end. Germline CDR1 and CDR2: SNHLY and FYNNEI. Trimming removed 6 bases from V and 0 bases from J, with 17 bases in between. The CDR3 is 16 residues long.